These T cell receptor beta chains were read from a single sample in a study of OX40 agonist ivuxolimab in advanced cancers. TCRdb's copy holds only in-frame clones and misses some; the assay was immunoSEQ multiplex PCR. The sample yields 70,000 or so clones, roughly nine tenths seen once. This specimen consisted of CD4+ or CD8+ T cells sorted from blood, obtained in a trial of the OX40 agonist ivuxolimab. The source of these receptors is an adult with an advanced solid tumor such as melanoma, head and neck, liver or kidney cancer. The CDR3 runs from the conserved cysteine through the conserved F or W. D genes are given only for firm matches. Size is omitted from some rows. Given values are once, few, many or a class for expanded clones.

J: TRBJ2-7; V: TRBV27; size: .; D: TRBD2; DNA: TGTGCCAGCAGTTTATGGGGACTAGGGCGGGAGACCGAGCAGTACTTC; CDR3: CASSLWGLGRETEQYF
J: TRBJ1-2; V: TRBV27; size: .; D: .; DNA: TGTGCCAGCAGTTTACAGGGAAGCAACTATGGCTACACCTTC; CDR3: CASSLQGSNYGYTF
J: TRBJ2-3; V: TRBV7-2; size: .; D: .; DNA: TGTGCCAGCAGCTTGGCAGGGCCAGATACGCAGTATTTT; CDR3: CASSLAGPDTQYF
J: TRBJ1-2; V: TRBV30; size: .; D: .; DNA: TGTGCCTGGAGTGTAGACGGAAACTATGGCTACACCTTC; CDR3: CAWSVDGNYGYTF
J: TRBJ2-7; V: TRBV6-5; size: .; D: TRBD1; DNA: TGTGCCAGCAGTTACGCCCCCGGGACAGAGAACGAGCAGTACTTC; CDR3: CASSYAPGTENEQYF
J: TRBJ2-1; V: TRBV7-2; size: .; D: TRBD1; DNA: TGTGCCAGCAGCTTAGGGGGGGACAGGGTTTACGTTGAGCAGTTCTTC; CDR3: CASSLGGDRVYVEQFF
J: TRBJ1-1; V: TRBV5-4; size: .; D: TRBD1; DNA: TGTGCCAGCAGCAGGACAGGGGGGGGGACTGAAGCTTTCTTT; CDR3: CASSRTGGGTEAFF
J: TRBJ1-2; V: TRBV6-5; size: .; D: .; DNA: TGTGCCAGCAGAAGAGGCGGGTTCGCCCGTGGCTACACCTTC; CDR3: CASRRGGFARGYTF
J: TRBJ2-1; V: TRBV30; size: .; D: TRBD1; DNA: TGTGCCTGGAGTGTCGACAGGGTGGGCAATGAGCAGTTCTTC; CDR3: CAWSVDRVGNEQFF
J: TRBJ2-7; V: TRBV19; size: .; D: TRBD2; DNA: TGTGCCAGTAGTGCCCGCGGGCGGGAGCTATCCTACGAGCAGTACTTC; CDR3: CASSARGRELSYEQYF
J: TRBJ2-7; V: TRBV6-5; size: .; D: .; DNA: TGTGCCAGCACCCTGACATACGAGCAGTACTTC; CDR3: CASTLTYEQYF
J: TRBJ2-2; V: TRBV28; size: .; D: .; DNA: TGTGCCAGCACAGGGGGGCTTGAGCTGTTTTTT; CDR3: CASTGGLELFF
J: TRBJ2-1; V: TRBV9; size: .; D: TRBD1; DNA: TGTGCCAGCAGCCCAGGGACAGACTTCAACAATGAGCAGTTCTTC; CDR3: CASSPGTDFNNEQFF
J: TRBJ1-1; V: TRBV30; size: .; D: .; DNA: TGTGCCTGGATGGGGGATTCGGACACTGAAGCTTTCTTT; CDR3: CAWMGDSDTEAFF
J: TRBJ2-5; V: TRBV5-4; size: .; D: TRBD2; DNA: TGTGCCAGCAGCCCCGGAAGAGTAGCGGGGGGGCGGGGAGAGACCCAGTACTTC; CDR3: CASSPGRVAGGRGETQYF
J: TRBJ1-5; V: TRBV12-5; size: .; D: .; DNA: TGTGCTAGTGGTTTGGTACTGGGGTATAGCAATCAGCCCCAGCATTTT; CDR3: CASGLVLGYSNQPQHF
J: TRBJ2-7; V: TRBV7-2; size: .; D: .; DNA: TGTGCCAGCAGCTTAGCCTCGGGGTCCGGGTACGAGCAGTACTTC; CDR3: CASSLASGSGYEQYF
J: TRBJ2-2; V: TRBV27; size: .; D: .; DNA: TGTGCCAGTTGCTCAGTGCGCCCCACCGGGGAGCTGTTTTTT; CDR3: CASCSVRPTGELFF
J: TRBJ2-7; V: TRBV10-2; size: .; D: .; DNA: TGCGCCAGCAGTGGTCGGGTGACAGGCTACTACGAGCAGTACTTC; CDR3: CASSGRVTGYYEQYF
J: TRBJ2-7; V: TRBV6-5; size: .; D: .; DNA: TGTGCCAGCAGTGCCTACGTCAGGAGCTCCTACGAGCAGTACTTC; CDR3: CASSAYVRSSYEQYF
J: TRBJ1-2; V: TRBV6-1; size: .; D: TRBD1; DNA: TGTGCCAGCAGGCGGGACAGGGGACAAGGTGGCTACACCTTC; CDR3: CASRRDRGQGGYTF
J: TRBJ1-4; V: TRBV30; size: .; D: .; DNA: TGTGCCTGGAGTGTATCCAGGAGTAATGAAAAACTGTTTTTT; CDR3: CAWSVSRSNEKLFF
J: TRBJ1-1; V: TRBV6-6; size: .; D: .; DNA: TGTGCCAGCAGTGACCGTAGAACAGAAGCTTTCTTT; CDR3: CASSDRRTEAFF
J: TRBJ1-1; V: TRBV7-8; size: .; D: TRBD1; DNA: TGTGCCAGCAGCTCTACCAGACCCCGACAGGGGGCCACTGAAGCTTTCTTT; CDR3: CASSSTRPRQGATEAFF
J: TRBJ1-5; V: TRBV5-1; size: .; D: .; DNA: TGCGCCAGCAGCTTGGAGGGGGGAGCGAATCAGCCCCAGCATTTT; CDR3: CASSLEGGANQPQHF
J: TRBJ1-1; V: TRBV11-2; size: .; D: .; DNA: TGTGCCAGCAGCTTAGAGGCAGCCATGAACACTGAAGCTTTCTTT; CDR3: CASSLEAAMNTEAFF
J: TRBJ1-4; V: TRBV7-8; size: once; D: .; DNA: TGTGCCAGCAGCTTATTATATCAGGGGTTAGGTAATGAAAAACTGTTTTTT; CDR3: CASSLLYQGLGNEKLFF
J: TRBJ2-7; V: TRBV15; size: .; D: .; DNA: TGTGCCACCAGCAGAGTTTCAGCCGCTAGCTCCTACGAGCAGTACTTC; CDR3: CATSRVSAASSYEQYF
J: TRBJ2-5; V: TRBV7-3; size: .; D: TRBD1; DNA: TGTGCCAGCAGCCGGGACAGGGCCCAAGAGACCCAGTACTTC; CDR3: CASSRDRAQETQYF
J: TRBJ2-5; V: TRBV4-2; size: .; D: TRBD2; DNA: TGTGCCAGCAGCCAAACCCGCGGGGGGAACCAAGAGACCCAGTACTTC; CDR3: CASSQTRGGNQETQYF
J: TRBJ2-2; V: TRBV7-2; size: .; D: .; DNA: TGTGCCAGCAGCTCCGACTGGAACACCGGGGAGCTGTTTTTT; CDR3: CASSSDWNTGELFF